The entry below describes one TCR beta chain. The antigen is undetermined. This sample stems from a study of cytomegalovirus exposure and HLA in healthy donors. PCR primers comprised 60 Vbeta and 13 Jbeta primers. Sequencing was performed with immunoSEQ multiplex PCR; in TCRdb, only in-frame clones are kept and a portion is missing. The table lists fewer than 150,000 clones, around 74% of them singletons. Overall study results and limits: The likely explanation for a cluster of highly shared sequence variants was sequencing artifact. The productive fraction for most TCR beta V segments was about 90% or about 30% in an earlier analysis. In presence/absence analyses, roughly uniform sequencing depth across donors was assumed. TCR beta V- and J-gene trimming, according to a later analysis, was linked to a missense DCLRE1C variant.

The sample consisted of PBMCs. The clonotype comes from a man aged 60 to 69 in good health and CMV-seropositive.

The CDR3 spells CASSHNWGEGSYEQYF. Here the CDR3 DNA reads TGCGCCAGCAGTCATAACTGGGGGGAAGGATCCTACGAGCAGTACTTC. The gene calls are TRBV5-1 and TRBJ2-7; weak D call: TRBD2 (6 bases). The V gene lost 5 bases and the J gene lost 1 base, with 19 bases spanning the gap. This CDR3 is 16 amino acids long. Per the germline V gene, CDR1 is SGHRS and CDR2 is YFSETQ.